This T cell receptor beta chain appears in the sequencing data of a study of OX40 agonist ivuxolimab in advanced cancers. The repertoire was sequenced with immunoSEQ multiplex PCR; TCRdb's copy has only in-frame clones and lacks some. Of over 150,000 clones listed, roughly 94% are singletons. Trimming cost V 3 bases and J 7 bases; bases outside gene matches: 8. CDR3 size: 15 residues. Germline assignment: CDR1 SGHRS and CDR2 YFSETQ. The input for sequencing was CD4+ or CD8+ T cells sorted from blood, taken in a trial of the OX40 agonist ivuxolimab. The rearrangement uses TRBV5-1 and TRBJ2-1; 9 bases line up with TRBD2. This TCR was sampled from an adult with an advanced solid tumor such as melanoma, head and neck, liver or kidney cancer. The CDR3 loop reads CASSYSGAGGNEQFF. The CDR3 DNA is TGCGCCAGCAGCTATTCGGGGGCGGGAGGGAATGAGCAGTTCTTC.